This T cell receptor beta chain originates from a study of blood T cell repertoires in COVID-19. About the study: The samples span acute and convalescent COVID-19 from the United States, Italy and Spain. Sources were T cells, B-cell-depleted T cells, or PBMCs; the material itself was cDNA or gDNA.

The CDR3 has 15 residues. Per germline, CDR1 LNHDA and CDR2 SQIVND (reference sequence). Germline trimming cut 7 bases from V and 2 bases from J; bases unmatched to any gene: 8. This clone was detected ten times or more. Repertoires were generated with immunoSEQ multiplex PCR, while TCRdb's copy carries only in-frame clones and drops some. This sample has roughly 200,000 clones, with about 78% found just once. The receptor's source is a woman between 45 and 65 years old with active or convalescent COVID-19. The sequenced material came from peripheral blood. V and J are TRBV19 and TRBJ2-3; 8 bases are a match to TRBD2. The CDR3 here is CASNSRGGFTDTQYF. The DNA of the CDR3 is TGTGCCAGTAACTCCCGCGGGGGGTTCACAGATACGCAGTATTTT.